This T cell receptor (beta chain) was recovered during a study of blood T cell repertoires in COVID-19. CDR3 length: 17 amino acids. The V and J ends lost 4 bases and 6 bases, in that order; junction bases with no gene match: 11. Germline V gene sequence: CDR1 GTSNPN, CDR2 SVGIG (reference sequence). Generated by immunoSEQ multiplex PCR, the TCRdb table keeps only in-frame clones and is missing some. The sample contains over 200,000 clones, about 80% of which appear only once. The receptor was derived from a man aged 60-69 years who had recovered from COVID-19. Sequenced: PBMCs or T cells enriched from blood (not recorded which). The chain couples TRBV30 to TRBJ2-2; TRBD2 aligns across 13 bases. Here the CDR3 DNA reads TGTGCCTGGACGGGACTAGCGGGGCCTCCCCAAGCCGGGGAGCTGTTTTTT. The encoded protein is CAWTGLAGPPQAGELFF.